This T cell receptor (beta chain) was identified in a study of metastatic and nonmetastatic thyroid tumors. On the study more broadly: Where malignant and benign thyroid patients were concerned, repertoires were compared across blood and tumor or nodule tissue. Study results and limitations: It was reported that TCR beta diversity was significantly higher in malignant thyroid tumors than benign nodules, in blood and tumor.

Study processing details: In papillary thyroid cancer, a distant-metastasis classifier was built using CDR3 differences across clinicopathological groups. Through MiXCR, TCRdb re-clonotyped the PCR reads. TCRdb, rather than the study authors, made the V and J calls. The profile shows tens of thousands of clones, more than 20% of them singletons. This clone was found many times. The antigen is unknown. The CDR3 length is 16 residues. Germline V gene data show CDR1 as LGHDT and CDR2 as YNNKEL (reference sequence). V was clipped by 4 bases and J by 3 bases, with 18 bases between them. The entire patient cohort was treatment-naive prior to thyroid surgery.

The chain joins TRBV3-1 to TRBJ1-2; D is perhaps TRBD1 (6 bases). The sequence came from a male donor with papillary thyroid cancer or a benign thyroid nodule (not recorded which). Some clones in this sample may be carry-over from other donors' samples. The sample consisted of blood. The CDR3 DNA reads TGTGCCAGCAGCCCCCGACAGGACCCTTACCACTATGGCTACACCTTC. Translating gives CASSPRQDPYHYGYTF.